The 3 T cell receptor beta chains presented below share a single source sample, sequenced in a study of read filtering for tumor transcriptome and immune sequencing. Molecular barcoded adaptors covering alpha/delta and beta/gamma chains were used on about 390 ng RNA. TCRdb re-called the reads with MiXCR, one entry per CDR3 protein. This sample has about 130,000 distinct CDR3 sequences; roughly 13% occur once, and the top ten carry approximately 10%. The sample consisted of a population of CD138-negative cells sorted from bone marrow. The receptors originated from a donor over 35 with multiple myeloma.

This clonotype was seen ten or more times. This chain links TRBV20-1 with TRBJ2-7, with D possibly TRBD1 on 5 matching bases. The CDR3 spans 13 residues. Trimming cost V 1 base and J 6 bases, with 13 bases left between them. Per germline, CDR1 DFQATT and CDR2 SNEGSKA (reference sequence). This CDR3 is CSARVFRGSEQYF. Written as DNA, the CDR3 is TGCAGTGCTAGAGTTTTTAGGGGCTCCGAGCAGTACTTC.

This clonotype has a count of ten or more. The gene calls are TRBV29-1 and TRBJ2-4; D gene ambiguous. The V end lost 3 bases, the J end lost 13 bases, and 16 bases lay between the germline ends. Germline V CDR1 and CDR2: SQVTM, ANQGSEA. This CDR3 comprises 12 residues. This CDR3 is CSVDLGREVQYF. The CDR3 region has the DNA TGCAGCGTTGATTTGGGCAGAGAGGTACAGTACTTC.

This clonotype was counted many times. This sequence joins TRBV28 and TRBJ2-1; no clear D gene. The CDR3 sequence is 16 residues long. Germline V gene data show CDR1 as MDHEN and CDR2 as SYDVKM. V gave up 5 bases and J gave up 0 bases, with 14 bases separating them. The CDR3 DNA follows: TGTGCCAGCAGTCCCCCTAGAAGGAGCTCCTACAATGAGCAGTTCTTC. This translates into CASSPPRRSSYNEQFF. The entire variable domain, with the rest obtained from reference TRBV28 and TRBJ2-1, is as follows: DVKVTQSSRYLVKRTGEKVFLECVQDMDHENMFWYRQDPGLGLRLIYFSYDVKMKEKGDIPEGYSVSREKKERFSLILESASTNQTSMYLCASSPPRRSSYNEQFFGPGTRLTVL.